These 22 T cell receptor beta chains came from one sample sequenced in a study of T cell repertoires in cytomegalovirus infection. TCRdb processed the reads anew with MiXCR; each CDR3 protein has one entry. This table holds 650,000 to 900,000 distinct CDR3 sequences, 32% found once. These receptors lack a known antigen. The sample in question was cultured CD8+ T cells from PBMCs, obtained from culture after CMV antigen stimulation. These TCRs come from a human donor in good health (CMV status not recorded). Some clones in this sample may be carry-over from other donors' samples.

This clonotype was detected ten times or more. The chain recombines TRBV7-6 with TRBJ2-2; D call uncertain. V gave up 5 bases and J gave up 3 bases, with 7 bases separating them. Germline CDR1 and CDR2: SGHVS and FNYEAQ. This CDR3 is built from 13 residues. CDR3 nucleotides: TGTGCCAGCAGCCGCTATGACACCGGGGAGCTGTTTTTT. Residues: CASSRYDTGELFF.

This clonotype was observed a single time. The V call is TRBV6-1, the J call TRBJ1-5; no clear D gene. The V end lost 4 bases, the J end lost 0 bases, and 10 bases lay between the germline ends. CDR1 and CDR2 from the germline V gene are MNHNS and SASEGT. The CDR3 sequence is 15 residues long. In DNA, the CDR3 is TGTGCCAGCAGTGGTGACCATTATAGCAATCAGCCCCAGCATTTT. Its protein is CASSGDHYSNQPQHF.

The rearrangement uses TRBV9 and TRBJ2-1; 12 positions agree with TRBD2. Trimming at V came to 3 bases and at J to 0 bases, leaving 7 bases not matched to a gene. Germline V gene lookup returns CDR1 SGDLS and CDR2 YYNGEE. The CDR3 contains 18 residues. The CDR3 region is CASSAGLAGLSSYNEQFF. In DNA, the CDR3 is TGTGCCAGCAGCGCTGGACTAGCGGGGTTAAGCTCCTACAATGAGCAGTTCTTC.

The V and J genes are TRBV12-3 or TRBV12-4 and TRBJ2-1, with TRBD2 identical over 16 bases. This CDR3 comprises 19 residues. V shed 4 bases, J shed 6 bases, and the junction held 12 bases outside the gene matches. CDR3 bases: TGTGCCAGCAGTTGGGGGGGGACTAGCGGGGGGGCTTCAGGCAATGAGCAGTTCTTC. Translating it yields CASSWGGTSGGASGNEQFF.

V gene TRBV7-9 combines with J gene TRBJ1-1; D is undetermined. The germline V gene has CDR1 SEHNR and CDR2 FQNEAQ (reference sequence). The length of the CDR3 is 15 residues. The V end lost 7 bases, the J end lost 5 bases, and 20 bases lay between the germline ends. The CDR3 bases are TGTGCCAGCAACCCCAGTTCGGGGAAGGAAACTGAAGCTTTCTTT. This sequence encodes CASNPSSGKETEAFF.

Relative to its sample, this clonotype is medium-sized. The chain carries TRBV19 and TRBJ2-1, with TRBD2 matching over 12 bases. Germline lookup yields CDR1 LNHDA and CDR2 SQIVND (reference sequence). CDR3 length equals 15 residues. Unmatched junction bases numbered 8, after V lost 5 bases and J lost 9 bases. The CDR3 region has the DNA TGTGCCAGTAGTCCGGGACTAGCGGGCCGGGCTGAGCAGTTCTTC. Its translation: CASSPGLAGRAEQFF.

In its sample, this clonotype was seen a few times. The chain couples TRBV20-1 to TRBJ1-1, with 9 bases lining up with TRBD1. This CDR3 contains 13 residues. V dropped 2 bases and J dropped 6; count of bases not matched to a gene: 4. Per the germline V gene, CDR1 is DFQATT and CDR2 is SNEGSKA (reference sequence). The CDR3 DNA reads TGCAGTGCTAGACCACAGGGGGCTCCTGAAGCTTTCTTT. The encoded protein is CSARPQGAPEAFF.

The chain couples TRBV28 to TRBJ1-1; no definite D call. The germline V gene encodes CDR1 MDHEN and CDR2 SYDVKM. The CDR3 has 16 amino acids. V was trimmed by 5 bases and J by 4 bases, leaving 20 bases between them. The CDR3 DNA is TGTGCCAGCAGTCTCGGACGTAGGGAGTTGGGCACTGAAGCTTTCTTT. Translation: CASSLGRRELGTEAFF. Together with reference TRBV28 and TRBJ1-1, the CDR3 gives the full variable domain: DVKVTQSSRYLVKRTGEKVFLECVQDMDHENMFWYRQDPGLGLRLIYFSYDVKMKEKGDIPEGYSVSREKKERFSLILESASTNQTSMYLCASSLGRRELGTEAFFGQGTRLTVV.

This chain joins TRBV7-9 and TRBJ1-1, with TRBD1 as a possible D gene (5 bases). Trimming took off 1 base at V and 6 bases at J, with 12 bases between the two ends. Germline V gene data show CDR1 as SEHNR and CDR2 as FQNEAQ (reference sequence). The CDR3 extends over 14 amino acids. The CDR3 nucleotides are TGTGCCAGCAGCTTAGGGGGCCAAAGGGCTGAAGCTTTCTTT. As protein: CASSLGGQRAEAFF. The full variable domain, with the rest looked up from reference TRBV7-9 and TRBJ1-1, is DTGVSQNPRHKITKRGQNVTFRCDPISEHNRLYWYRQTLGQGPEFLTYFQNEAQLEKSRLLSDRFSAERPKGSFSTLEIQRTEQGDSAMYLCASSLGGQRAEAFFGQGTRLTVV.

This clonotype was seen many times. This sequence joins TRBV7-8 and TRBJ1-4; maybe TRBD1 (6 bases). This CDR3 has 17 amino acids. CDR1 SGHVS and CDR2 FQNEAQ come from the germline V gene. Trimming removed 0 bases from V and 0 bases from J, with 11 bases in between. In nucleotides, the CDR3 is TGTGCCAGCAGCTTAGCCGGGGGCCTTACAACTAATGAAAAACTGTTTTTT. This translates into CASSLAGGLTTNEKLFF.

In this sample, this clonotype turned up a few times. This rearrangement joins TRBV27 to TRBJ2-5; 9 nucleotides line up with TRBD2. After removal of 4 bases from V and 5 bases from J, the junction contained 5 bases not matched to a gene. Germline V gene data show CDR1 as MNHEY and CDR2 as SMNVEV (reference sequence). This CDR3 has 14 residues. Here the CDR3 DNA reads TGTGCCAGCAGTTGGGCTAGCGGGGAGGAGACCCAGTACTTC. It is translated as CASSWASGEETQYF.

CDR3: CASSLVSSPGPNSPLHF. In DNA form, the CDR3 reads TGTGCCAGCAGCTTAGTTTCCTCCCCGGGGCCTAATTCACCCCTCCACTTT. The chain links TRBV7-6 to TRBJ1-6; TRBD1 might be the D (5 bases). The CDR3 is made up of 17 amino acids. The V gene's germline CDR1 is SGHVS and CDR2 FNYEAQ. Trimming cost V 1 base and J 6 bases, with 16 bases left between them.

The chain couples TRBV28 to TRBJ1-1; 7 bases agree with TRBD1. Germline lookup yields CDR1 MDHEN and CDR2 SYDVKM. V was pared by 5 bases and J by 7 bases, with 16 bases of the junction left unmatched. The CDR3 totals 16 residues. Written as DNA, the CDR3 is TGTGCCAGCAGTCCTGTGACAGGGCCGTATAGGGGTGAAGCTTTCTTT. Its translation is CASSPVTGPYRGEAFF.

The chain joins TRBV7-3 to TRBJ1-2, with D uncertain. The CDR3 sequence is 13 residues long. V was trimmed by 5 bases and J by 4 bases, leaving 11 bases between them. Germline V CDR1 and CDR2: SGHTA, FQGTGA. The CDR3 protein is CASSQDDGYGYTF. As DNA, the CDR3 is TGTGCCAGCAGCCAAGACGACGGCTATGGCTACACCTTC.

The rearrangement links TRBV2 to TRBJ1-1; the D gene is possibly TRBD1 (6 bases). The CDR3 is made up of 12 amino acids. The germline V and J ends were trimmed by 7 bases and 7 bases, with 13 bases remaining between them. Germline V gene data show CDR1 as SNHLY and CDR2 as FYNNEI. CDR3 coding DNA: TGTGCCAGCAAGAGGGGGTACGGTGAAGCTTTCTTT. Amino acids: CASKRGYGEAFF.

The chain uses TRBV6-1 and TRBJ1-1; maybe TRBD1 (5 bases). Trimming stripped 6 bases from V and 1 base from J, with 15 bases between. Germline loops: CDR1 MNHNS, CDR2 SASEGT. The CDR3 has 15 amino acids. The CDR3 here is CASRSIGQSNTEAFF. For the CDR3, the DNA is TGTGCCAGCAGATCGATCGGACAATCGAACACTGAAGCTTTCTTT.

The DNA for the CDR3 is TGTGCCAGCACTTCGGGGGGGACTTCATCTGAGACCCAGTACTTC. As protein: CASTSGGTSSETQYF. The V and J genes are TRBV9 and TRBJ2-5, with 8 bases identical to TRBD2. The trim removed 6 bases at V and 5 bases at J, leaving 12 bases unmatched. This CDR3 contains 15 residues. Germline V CDR1 and CDR2: SGDLS, YYNGEE.

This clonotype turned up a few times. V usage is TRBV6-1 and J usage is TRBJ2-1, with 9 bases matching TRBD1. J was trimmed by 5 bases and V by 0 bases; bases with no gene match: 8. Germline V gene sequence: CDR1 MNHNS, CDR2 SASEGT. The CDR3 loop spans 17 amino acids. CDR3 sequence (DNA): TGTGCCAGCAGTGAAGCGCTAGGGACAGGGCCAGACAATGAGCAGTTCTTC. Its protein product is CASSEALGTGPDNEQFF.

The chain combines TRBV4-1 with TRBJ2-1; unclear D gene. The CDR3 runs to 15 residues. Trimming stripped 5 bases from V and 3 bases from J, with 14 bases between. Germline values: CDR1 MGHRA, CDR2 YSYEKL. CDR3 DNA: TGCGCCAGCAGCGTTAGGGTTTTGCGCTACAATGAGCAGTTCTTC. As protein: CASSVRVLRYNEQFF.

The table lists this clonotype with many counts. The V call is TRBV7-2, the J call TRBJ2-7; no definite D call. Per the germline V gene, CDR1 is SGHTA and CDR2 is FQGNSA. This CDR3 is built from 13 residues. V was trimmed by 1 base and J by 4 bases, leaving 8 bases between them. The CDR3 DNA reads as TGTGCCAGCAGCTTAGGTTGGGGATACGAGCAGTACGTC. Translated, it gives CASSLGWGYEQYV.

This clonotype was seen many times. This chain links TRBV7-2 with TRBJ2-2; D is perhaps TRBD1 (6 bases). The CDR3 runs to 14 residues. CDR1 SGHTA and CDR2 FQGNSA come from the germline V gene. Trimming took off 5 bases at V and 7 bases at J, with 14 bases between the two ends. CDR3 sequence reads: CASSQGQLGGELFF. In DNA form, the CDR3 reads TGTGCCAGCAGCCAAGGACAGTTGGGCGGGGAGCTGTTTTTT. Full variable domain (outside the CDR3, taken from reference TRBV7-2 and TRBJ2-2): GAGVSQSPSNKVTEKGKDVELRCDPISGHTALYWYRQSLGQGLEFLIYFQGNSAPDKSGLPSDRFSAERTGGSVSTLTIQRTQQEDSAVYLCASSQGQLGGELFFGEGSRLTVL.

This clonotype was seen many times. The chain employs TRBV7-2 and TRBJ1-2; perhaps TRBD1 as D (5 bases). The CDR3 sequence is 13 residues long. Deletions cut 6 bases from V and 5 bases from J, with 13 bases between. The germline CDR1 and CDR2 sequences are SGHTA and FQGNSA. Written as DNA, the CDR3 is TGTGCCAGCAGTTCTGGACGGACATATGGCTACACCTTC. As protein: CASSSGRTYGYTF.